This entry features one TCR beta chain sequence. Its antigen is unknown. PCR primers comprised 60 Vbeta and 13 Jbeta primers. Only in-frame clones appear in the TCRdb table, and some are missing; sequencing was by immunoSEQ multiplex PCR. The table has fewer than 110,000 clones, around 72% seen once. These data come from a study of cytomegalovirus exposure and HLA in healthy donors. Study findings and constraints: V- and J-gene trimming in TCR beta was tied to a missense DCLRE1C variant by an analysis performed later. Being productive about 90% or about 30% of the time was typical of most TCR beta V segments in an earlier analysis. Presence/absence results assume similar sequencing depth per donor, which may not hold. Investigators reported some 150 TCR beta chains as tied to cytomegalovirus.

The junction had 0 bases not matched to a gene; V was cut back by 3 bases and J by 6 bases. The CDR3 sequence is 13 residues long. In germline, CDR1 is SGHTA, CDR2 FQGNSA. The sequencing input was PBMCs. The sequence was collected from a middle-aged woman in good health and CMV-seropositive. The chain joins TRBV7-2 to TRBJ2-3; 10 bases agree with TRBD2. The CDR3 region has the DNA TGTGCCAGCAGCTTTAGCGGGGGGGATACGCAGTATTTT. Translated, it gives CASSFSGGDTQYF.